These 26 T cell receptor beta chains share one sample of origin, sequenced in a study of blood T cells in healthy people across ages. The use of a sample-barcoded 5' primer and a J-beta primer mix characterized a second PCR of 7 to 11 cycles. One entry per CDR3 protein results from TCRdb running MiXCR on the 5' RACE reads. Of 650,000 to 1,000,000 distinct CDR3 sequences listed, 46% were seen once; the top ten hold 18%. Sequencing input: blood. Receptors were obtained from a man of 80 years or more in good health.

V gene TRBV20-1 combines with J gene TRBJ2-1; D uncertain. Trimming left V 3 bases short and J 8 bases short, with 17 bases between. The CDR3 has 14 residues. The germline CDR1 and CDR2 sequences are DFQATT and SNEGSKA (reference sequence). In DNA, the CDR3 is TGCAGTGCTAGCACCCAGCGTTCCATCGATGAGCAGTTCTTC. Protein product: CSASTQRSIDEQFF.

The V call is TRBV11-2, the J call TRBJ1-5; no reliable D call. CDR1 SGHAT and CDR2 FQNNGV come from the germline V gene. This CDR3 spans 14 amino acids. The V gene lost 0 bases and the J gene lost 4 bases, with 7 bases spanning the gap. The CDR3 here is CASSLDWMNQPQHF. CDR3 bases: TGTGCCAGCAGCTTAGATTGGATGAATCAGCCCCAGCATTTT.

J is TRBJ1-1 and V is TRBV4-1; D gene ambiguous. CDR3 length: 15 residues. The germline V gene has CDR1 MGHRA and CDR2 YSYEKL. V was clipped by 0 bases and J by 3 bases, with 11 bases between them. The chain's CDR3 is CASSQDFGQYTEAFF. The CDR3 DNA follows: TGCGCCAGCAGCCAAGATTTCGGGCAGTACACTGAAGCTTTCTTT.

This clonotype has only a few counts. The CDR3 coding sequence is TGTGCCAGCAGTTTACGAGGGGCCCACGAGCAGTACTTC. As protein: CASSLRGAHEQYF. V gene TRBV27 combines with J gene TRBJ2-7; D could derive from TRBD1 or TRBD2 (5 bases each). CDR1 is MNHEY and CDR2 is SMNVEV in the germline V gene (reference sequence). The CDR3 runs 13 residues. V lost 2 bases and J lost 5, with 10 bases in between.

This clonotype was observed a single time. V and J are TRBV15 and TRBJ2-4, with D perhaps TRBD1 or TRBD2 (6 bases each). Germline lookup yields CDR1 LNHNV and CDR2 YYDKDF (reference sequence). The length of the CDR3 is 14 residues. The ends were cut back, 5 bases at V and 8 bases at J, with 16 bases in the middle. The DNA for the CDR3 is TGTGCCACCAGCCATGAGGGGGGTGACCACATTCAGTACTTC. It translates to CATSHEGGDHIQYF. Drawing the rest from reference TRBV15 and TRBJ2-4, the complete variable domain is DAMVIQNPRYQVTQFGKPVTLSCSQTLNHNVMYWYQQKSSQAPKLLFHYYDKDFNNEADTPDNFQSRRPNTSFCFLDIRSPGLGDTAMYLCATSHEGGDHIQYFGAGTRLSVL.

The table lists this clonotype with a few counts. This chain joins TRBV7-3 and TRBJ2-3, with 11 bases fitting TRBD2. The V gene's germline CDR1 is SGHTA and CDR2 FQGTGA. Trimming removed 8 bases from V and 6 bases from J; junction bases left unmatched: 10. The length of the CDR3 is 15 residues. The CDR3 loop reads CASAPAASGRDTQYF. As DNA, the CDR3 is TGTGCCAGCGCCCCGGCGGCTAGCGGGAGGGATACGCAGTATTTT.

Note on this clonotype: The CDR3 does not end in the conserved phenylalanine or tryptophan, so this is likely a read error. CDR3 nucleotides: TGCAGCGTTGGGCGGGAGGCCTCATCCGGGGAGCAGTTCTTA. Protein sequence: CSVGREASSGEQFL. The chain uses TRBV29-1 and TRBJ2-1; TRBD2 matches at 8 bases. The CDR3 totals 14 residues. Trimming at V came to 4 bases and at J to 10 bases, leaving 12 bases not matched to a gene. The germline V gene has CDR1 SQVTM and CDR2 ANQGSEA.

This clonotype was observed a handful of times. The J gene is TRBJ2-1, the V gene TRBV6-2 or TRBV6-3; 8 bases line up with TRBD1. The CDR3 runs 18 residues. Germline CDR1 is MNHEY and CDR2 is SVGEGT. The J segment lost 8 bases and the V segment lost 2 bases, leaving 17 bases of the junction unmatched. The chain's CDR3 is CASSYETGDGGDIYEQFF. The CDR3 coding sequence is TGTGCCAGCAGTTACGAGACAGGGGACGGAGGGGACATCTATGAGCAGTTCTTC.

CDR3 loop: CSAPDRDGSNTEAFF. The CDR3 DNA is TGCAGTGCTCCAGACAGGGATGGGTCGAACACTGAAGCTTTCTTT. This chain links TRBV20-1 with TRBJ1-1, with TRBD1 matching over 7 bases. This CDR3 comprises 15 residues. Germline trimming cut 5 bases from V and 1 base from J; bases unmatched to any gene: 10. Germline V gives CDR1 DFQATT, CDR2 SNEGSKA (reference sequence).

The V and J genes are TRBV21-1 and TRBJ2-7; TRBD2 was called by the table and not checked on the DNA. TRBV21-1 is classified as a pseudogene. The CDR3 totals 14 residues. The CDR3 sequence is CASSKLAGGREQYF. In nucleotides, the CDR3 is TGTGCCAGCAGCAAATTAGCGGGAGGTCGCGAGCAGTACTTC.

V and J are TRBV28 and TRBJ2-7; the D gene is possibly TRBD2 (5 bases). The CDR3 spans 15 residues. V lost 0 bases, J lost 7 bases, and 16 bases lay in between. CDR1 and CDR2 from the germline V gene are MDHEN and SYDVKM. The CDR3 loop reads CASSLWAGPRGEQYF. In DNA, the CDR3 is TGTGCCAGCAGTTTATGGGCGGGTCCGAGAGGTGAGCAGTACTTC.

The rearrangement links TRBV20-1 to TRBJ1-6; 8 nucleotides match TRBD1. V dropped 5 bases and J dropped 6; count of bases not matched to a gene: 9. The CDR3 totals 15 residues. The germline V gene has CDR1 DFQATT and CDR2 SNEGSKA (reference sequence). CDR3 sequence reads: CSASPGQATNSPLHF. For the CDR3, the DNA is TGCAGTGCTTCCCCGGGACAGGCTACTAATTCACCCCTCCACTTT.

V is TRBV2 and J is TRBJ2-1; tentative D call: TRBD2 (6 bases). The germline CDR1 and CDR2 sequences are SNHLY and FYNNEI. There are 13 residues in the CDR3. V gave up 8 bases and J gave up 2 bases, with 10 bases separating them. The CDR3 DNA is TGTGCCAGCTATAGCGGAGCCTACAATGAGCAGTTCTTC. This translates into CASYSGAYNEQFF.

This clonotype has only a few counts. J is TRBJ1-5 and V is TRBV20-1, with unresolved D. The CDR3 totals 14 residues. Germline V lookup: CDR1 DFQATT, CDR2 SNEGSKA (reference sequence). The V end was cut by 4 bases, the J end by 0 bases, with 10 bases between. The CDR3 is CSANKDNSNQPQHF. CDR3 DNA sequence: TGCAGTGCTAATAAGGATAATAGCAATCAGCCCCAGCATTTT.

V is TRBV20-1 and J is TRBJ2-2, with 7 bases fitting TRBD1. The CDR3 loop spans 15 amino acids. Germline V CDR1 and CDR2: DFQATT, SNEGSKA (reference sequence). V lost 4 bases to trimming and J lost 1 base; unmatched junction nucleotides: 6. CDR3 protein: CSAIPRDRNTGELFF. CDR3 bases: TGCAGTGCTATACCTCGGGACAGGAACACCGGGGAGCTGTTTTTT.

J is TRBJ1-2 and V is TRBV12-3 or TRBV12-4; D is ambiguous. V was clipped by 3 bases and J by 4 bases, with 9 bases between them. CDR3 length: 13 amino acids. CDR3 sequence (DNA): TGTGCCAGCAGTTTGAATGACGTCTATGGCTACACCTTC. Amino acids: CASSLNDVYGYTF.

The rearrangement uses TRBV20-1 and TRBJ2-7; 14 bases align to TRBD2. The V segment lost 8 bases and the J segment 3 bases; nucleotides outside the gene matches: 21. This CDR3 contains 19 residues. CDR1 is DFQATT, CDR2 SNEGSKA, per germline (reference sequence). The CDR3 nucleotides are TGCAGTACGAGATTAGAAACCGGGACTAGCGGGAGTCGGTTCTACGAGCAGTACTTC. It specifies CSTRLETGTSGSRFYEQYF.

The rearrangement joins TRBV20-1 to TRBJ2-4, with D tentatively TRBD1 (5 bases). The end of the DNA aligns better with TRBJ2-7, so the J call may be wrong. CDR1 is DFQATT, CDR2 SNEGSKA, per germline (reference sequence). There are 14 residues in the CDR3. The CDR3 coding sequence is TGCAGTGCCCCAAGGACACCCAGCTCCTACGAGCAGTACTTC. It yields the protein CSAPRTPSSYEQYF.

This clonotype has a handful of counts. The chain links TRBV11-3 to TRBJ2-7; 11 bases map to TRBD2. Germline lookup yields CDR1 SGHNT and CDR2 YENEEA. The CDR3 is 15 residues long. Losses at the gene ends were 5 bases for V and 1 base for J; bases not matched to a gene: 4. CDR3 region: CASSLTSGGSYEQYF. The CDR3 coding sequence is TGTGCCAGCAGCCTAACTAGCGGGGGTTCCTACGAGCAGTACTTC. The full variable domain, completed using reference TRBV11-3 and TRBJ2-7, is EAGVVQSPRYKIIEKKQPVAFWCNPISGHNTLYWYLQNLGQGPELLIRYENEEAVDDSQLPKDRFSAERLKGVDSTLKIQPAELGDSAVYLCASSLTSGGSYEQYFGPGTRLTVT.

The chain couples TRBV7-6 to TRBJ2-7; 7 nucleotides match TRBD1. V was pared by 1 base and J by 1 base, with 4 bases of the junction left unmatched. Germline-derived CDR1 and CDR2 are SGHVS and FNYEAQ. The CDR3 is 15 amino acids. CDR3 coding DNA: TGTGCCAGCAGCTTAGACAGGGGCCATTCCTACGAGCAGTACTTC. Amino acid sequence: CASSLDRGHSYEQYF.

In the case of this clonotype: Mismatch with germline at one junction end may stem from a read error. This chain links TRBV7-7 with TRBJ2-5; the D is unclear. This CDR3 spans 14 amino acids. CDR1 SSHAT and CDR2 FNYEAQ come from the germline V gene (reference sequence). CDR3 in DNA: TGTGCTAGCAGCTTAGGTCCCGGTAGCGAGACCCAGTACTTC. Amino acids: CASSLGPGSETQYF.

In its sample, this clonotype was seen a few times. CDR3 sequence reads: CASSADGQSQETQYF. The CDR3 coding sequence is TGTGCCAGCAGCGCCGACGGACAGTCCCAAGAGACCCAGTACTTC. The chain links TRBV9 to TRBJ2-5, with D perhaps matching TRBD1 (6 bases). This CDR3 is built from 15 residues. Germline V gene lookup returns CDR1 SGDLS and CDR2 YYNGEE. The V end was cut by 3 bases, the J end by 1 base, with 13 bases between.

The V call is TRBV7-3, the J call TRBJ2-1; no firm D call. CDR1 is SGHTA and CDR2 is FQGTGA in the germline V gene. V was clipped by 1 base and J by 0 bases, with 7 bases between them. CDR3 length: 15 residues. CDR3 bases: TGTGCCAGCAGCTTAATAGCTGTCTCCTACAATGAGCAGTTCTTC. It codes for CASSLIAVSYNEQFF.

This clonotype was recorded only once. This chain uses TRBV6-6 with TRBJ2-5, with 8 bases fitting TRBD1. The junction had 4 bases not matched to a gene; V was cut back by 6 bases and J by 4 bases. The CDR3 consists of 13 residues. The germline V gene encodes CDR1 MNHNY and CDR2 SVGAGI (reference sequence). CDR3 sequence reads: CASRAGGGETQYF. CDR3 sequence (DNA): TGTGCCAGCAGGGCAGGGGGCGGAGAGACCCAGTACTTC.

This clonotype was seen a handful of times. The CDR3 loop is CASSVGNSKSYEQYF. The CDR3 nucleotides read TGTGCCAGCAGTGTGGGGAACTCAAAATCCTACGAGCAGTACTTC. The chain combines TRBV6-5 with TRBJ2-5; unclear D gene. The J call is doubtful: the DNA matches TRBJ2-7 better. Germline CDR1 MNHEY, CDR2 SVGAGI. The CDR3 runs to 15 residues.

CDR3 sequence reads: CASSYSPGTSGGVDTQYF. CDR3 nucleotides: TGTGCCAGCAGTTACTCGCCAGGGACTAGCGGAGGGGTAGATACGCAGTATTTT. The J gene is TRBJ2-3, the V gene TRBV6-5; 11 bases align to TRBD2. Trimming cost V 0 bases and J 5 bases; bases outside gene matches: 10. Germline CDR1 and CDR2: MNHEY and SVGAGI. This CDR3 has 18 residues.